The rows below give T cell receptor beta chains drawn from one sample of a study of OX40 agonist ivuxolimab in advanced cancers. The data were produced by immunoSEQ multiplex PCR, yet TCRdb's version contains in-frame clones alone and is incomplete. This table has some 65,000 clones, 89% appearing once. The specimen comprised CD4+ or CD8+ T cells sorted from blood, sampled in a trial of the OX40 agonist ivuxolimab. These receptors were obtained from an adult with an advanced solid tumor such as melanoma, head and neck, liver or kidney cancer. Each CDR3 is given with its conserved first and last residue. A D gene is named only where the DNA matches it firmly. Clone size is stated in some rows and not others, as once, few, many or a class when expanded.

V gene,CDR3 length,clone size,D gene,J gene,CDR3 DNA,CDR3 protein
TRBV10-3,13,NA,NA,TRBJ2-7,TGTGCCATCAGTGATAGTTATTCCTACGAGCAGTACTTC,CAISDSYSYEQYF
TRBV19,13,NA,NA,TRBJ1-6,TGTGCCAGTATGGAAGGGGGATATTCACCCCTCCACTTT,CASMEGGYSPLHF
TRBV30,13,NA,NA,TRBJ1-5,TGTGCCTGGAGGGGGAAGGGGTTGCAGCCCCAGCATTTT,CAWRGKGLQPQHF
TRBV9,13,NA,NA,TRBJ1-5,TGTGCCAGCAGCGTAGCTTCGGGGCAGCCCCAGCATTTT,CASSVASGQPQHF
TRBV25-1,18,NA,NA,TRBJ1-1,TGTGCCAGCAGTGTCCACCCCTGGAATCCCTCGAGGAACACTGAAGCTTTCTTT,CASSVHPWNPSRNTEAFF
TRBV2,12,NA,NA,TRBJ2-7,TGTGCCAGCAGAGACCTAAATCTTAAGTGGGACTTC,CASRDLNLKWDF
TRBV27,15,once,NA,TRBJ1-1,TGTGCCAGCACCTCCGGCAGCGGGATGAACACTGAAGCTTTCTTT,CASTSGSGMNTEAFF
TRBV27,14,NA,NA,TRBJ2-2,TGTGCCAGCAGCCCTACAGGGAACACCGGGGAGCTGTTTTTT,CASSPTGNTGELFF
TRBV11-2,16,once,TRBD2,TRBJ2-1,TGTGCCAGCAGCAACAGACTAGCGGGAGCAGACAATGAGCAGTTCTTC,CASSNRLAGADNEQFF
TRBV27,14,once,NA,TRBJ2-7,TGTGCCAGCAGTAAATTACAGGGCCCCGGTGAGCAGTACTTC,CASSKLQGPGEQYF
TRBV28,15,NA,TRBD1,TRBJ2-2,TGTGCCAGCAGTTCGGGACAGGGGGAGGGCGGGGAGCTGTTTTTT,CASSSGQGEGGELFF
TRBV7-6,16,NA,TRBD2,TRBJ2-3,TGTGCCAGCAGCTTAGAAGCGGGGGGTAGCACAGATACGCAGTATTTT,CASSLEAGGSTDTQYF
TRBV7-9,15,NA,TRBD1,TRBJ2-3,TGTGCCAGCAGACCTTGGACAGGGTCCACAGATACGCAGTATTTT,CASRPWTGSTDTQYF
TRBV4-1,14,NA,NA,TRBJ2-6,TGCGCCAGCAGCCATGGGTCTGGGGCCAACGTCCTGACTTTC,CASSHGSGANVLTF
TRBV28,14,NA,NA,TRBJ2-1,TGTGCCAGCAGTTGGGCGGGGAGGTTAGATGAGCAGTTCTTC,CASSWAGRLDEQFF